Listed below are T cell receptor beta chains from one sample, sequenced in a study of early T cells in non-severe SARS-CoV-2 infection. Via MiXCR, TCRdb re-called the 5' RACE reads, giving one row per CDR3 protein. The sample lists 30,000 to 40,000 distinct CDR3 sequences, about 5% occurring once. The specimen was whole blood. These receptor sequences come from an adult who was a healthcare worker with PCR-confirmed SARS-CoV-2 infection or an uninfected control (not recorded which). The CDR3 runs from the conserved cysteine through the conserved F or W.

v_call	j_call	cdr3_aa
TRBV5-4	TRBJ1-6	CATRGQAYNSPLHF
TRBV10-3	TRBJ2-7	CAISEWGTSYEQYF
TRBV3-1	TRBJ1-1	CASSPLGGFRTEAFF
TRBV2	TRBJ2-1	CASNLKEGGNEQFF
TRBV28	TRBJ2-4	CASSSLIAGNIQYF
TRBV5-4	TRBJ2-2	CASTRSPLSNTGELFF
TRBV20-1	TRBJ2-5	CSAAGLPQETQYF
TRBV15	TRBJ2-7	CATSRLAGRFAYEQYF
TRBV4-3	TRBJ1-6	CASSQSTGGYSPLHF
TRBV29-1	TRBJ2-3	CSVIAGSSGAQYF
TRBV6-2/TRBV6-3	TRBJ1-1	CASSGQRRTEAFF
TRBV11-3	TRBJ2-2	CASSPRENTGELFF
TRBV7-6	TRBJ2-1	CASSFGGLAGRNEQFF
TRBV3-1	TRBJ1-1	CASSQVGASTEAFF
TRBV7-2	TRBJ1-6	CASSPRRGEASPLHF
TRBV7-9	TRBJ2-6	CASSFDNSGANVLTF
TRBV6-6	TRBJ2-7	CASSPRDRGSYEQYF
TRBV2	TRBJ1-1	CASSTGQGLTEAFF
TRBV14	TRBJ1-5	CASSQEMDQPQHF
TRBV7-9	TRBJ2-1	CASSPDRGGYNEQFF
TRBV19	TRBJ2-1	CASSIGNRGHLRGYNEQFF
TRBV7-3	TRBJ1-1	CASSLDSNTEAFF